The 4 T cell receptor beta chains given below trace back to one sample, sequenced in a study of OX40 agonist ivuxolimab in advanced cancers. Measured with immunoSEQ multiplex PCR; TCRdb has only the in-frame clones, and not every one. The repertoire includes 65,000 to 75,000 clones, roughly 90% of them detected once, and roughly 0.98% sits in the top ten. The specimen comprised CD4+ or CD8+ T cells sorted from blood, sampled in a trial of the OX40 agonist ivuxolimab. Receptor source: an adult with an advanced solid tumor such as melanoma, head and neck, liver or kidney cancer.

This chain uses TRBV5-5 with TRBJ1-4; no clear D gene. Trimming left V 4 bases short and J 4 bases short, with 14 bases between. Looked up from germline, CDR1 is SGHKS and CDR2 is YYEKEE (reference sequence). The CDR3 has 15 residues. Here the CDR3 reads CASSQNRAFNEKLFF. CDR3 in DNA: TGTGCCAGCAGCCAGAACCGGGCCTTTAATGAAAAACTGTTTTTT.

The rearrangement joins TRBV7-9 to TRBJ1-2, with 9 bases matching TRBD1. Germline values: CDR1 SEHNR, CDR2 FQNEAQ (reference sequence). V lost 5 bases to trimming and J lost 5 bases; unmatched junction nucleotides: 15. This CDR3 is 17 amino acids long. The CDR3 loop reads CASSPPGGQGRGYGYTF. CDR3 coding DNA: TGTGCCAGCAGCCCCCCGGGCGGACAGGGGAGAGGGTATGGCTACACCTTC.

The chain uses TRBV7-9 and TRBJ2-1; 7 nucleotides align to TRBD2. J was trimmed by 7 bases and V by 5 bases; bases with no gene match: 17. Germline CDR1 and CDR2: SEHNR and FQNEAQ (reference sequence). The CDR3 runs 17 residues. This CDR3 is CASSQDVGGRAGNEQFF. The CDR3 DNA reads TGTGCCAGCAGCCAAGATGTTGGTGGGAGGGCAGGGAATGAGCAGTTCTTC.

This clone came up once. J is TRBJ2-7 and V is TRBV5-4; 7 bases map to TRBD2. The CDR3 loop spans 15 amino acids. With V trimmed by 5 bases and J by 0 bases, 8 bases remained unmatched. Per germline, CDR1 SGHNT and CDR2 YYREEE (reference sequence). CDR3 DNA sequence: TGTGCCAGCAGTCGCCCTAGCGGTAGCTCCTACGAGCAGTACTTC. This sequence encodes CASSRPSGSSYEQYF.